The TCR beta chain described here comes from a study of OX40 agonist ivuxolimab in advanced cancers. Study-wide background: Among those enrolled, mean age was 60 years (range roughly 20 to 80) and roughly 84% were male. Study-wide findings and caveats: Specificity for antigen went undetermined in the expanded peripheral T cells.

Per the germline V gene, CDR1 is LGHNA and CDR2 is YNFKEQ. With V trimmed by 0 bases and J by 5 bases, 10 bases remained unmatched. The CDR3 loop spans 20 amino acids. The investigators sampled blood at baseline, at cycle 4 day 1, and at cycle 7 day 1. Profiled with immunoSEQ multiplex PCR; TCRdb holds only in-frame clones, not every one. This sample carries over 50,000 clones, approximately 90% of them seen once, and the ten largest clones take 20% to 30%. As for this clone: Antigen: not known.

Sequenced material: CD4+ or CD8+ T cells sorted from blood, taken in a trial of the OX40 agonist ivuxolimab. The V and J genes are TRBV4-2 and TRBJ2-2, with 15 bases aligning to TRBD2. The TCR sequence derives from an adult with an advanced solid tumor such as melanoma, head and neck, liver or kidney cancer. The CDR3 sequence: CASSQEAAGLAGGKTGELFF. CDR3 sequence (DNA): TGTGCCAGCAGCCAAGAGGCAGCGGGACTAGCGGGAGGAAAGACCGGGGAGCTGTTTTTT.